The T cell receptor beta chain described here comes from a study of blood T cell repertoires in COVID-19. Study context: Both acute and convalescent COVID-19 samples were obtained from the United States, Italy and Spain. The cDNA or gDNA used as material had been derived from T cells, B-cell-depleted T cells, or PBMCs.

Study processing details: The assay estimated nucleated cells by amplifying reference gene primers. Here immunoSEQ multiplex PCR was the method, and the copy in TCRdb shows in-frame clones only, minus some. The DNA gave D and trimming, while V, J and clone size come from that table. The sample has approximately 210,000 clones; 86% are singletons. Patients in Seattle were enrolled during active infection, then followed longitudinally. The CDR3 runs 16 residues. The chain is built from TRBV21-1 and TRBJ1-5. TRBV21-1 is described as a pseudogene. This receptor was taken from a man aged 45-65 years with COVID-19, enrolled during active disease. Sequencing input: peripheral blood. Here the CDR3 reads CASPWGGARCNQPQHF. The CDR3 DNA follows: TGTGCCAGCCCCTGGGGGGGGGCCAGATGCAATCAGCCCCAGCATTTT.